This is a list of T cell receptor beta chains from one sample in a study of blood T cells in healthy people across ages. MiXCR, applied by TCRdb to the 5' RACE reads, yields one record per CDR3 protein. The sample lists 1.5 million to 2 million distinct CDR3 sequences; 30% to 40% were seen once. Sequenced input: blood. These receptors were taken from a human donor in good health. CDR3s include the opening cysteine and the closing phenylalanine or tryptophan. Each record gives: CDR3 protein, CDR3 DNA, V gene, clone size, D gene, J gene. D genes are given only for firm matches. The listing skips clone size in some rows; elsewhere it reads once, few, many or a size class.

CDR3: CASRLGAASTEAFF
DNA: TGCGCCAGCCGTCTGGGGGCCGCCTCTACTGAAGCTTTCTTT
V: TRBV5-1
size: NA
D: NA
J: TRBJ1-1

CDR3: CASSQETGTDYGYTF
DNA: TGCGCCAGCAGCCAAGAAACGGGCACTGACTATGGCTACACCTTC
V: TRBV4-3
size: NA
D: NA
J: TRBJ1-2

CDR3: CSVEGEMGAKNIQYF
DNA: TGCAGCGTTGAAGGGGAAATGGGGGCCAAAAACATTCAGTACTTC
V: TRBV29-1
size: NA
D: NA
J: TRBJ2-4

CDR3: CASSPGPGTDTQYF
DNA: TGTGCCAGCAGTCCCGGGCCCGGCACAGATACGCAGTATTTT
V: TRBV12-3/TRBV12-4
size: NA
D: NA
J: TRBJ2-3

CDR3: CASSQTQGKEAQYF
DNA: TGTGCCAGCAGCCAAACTCAGGGAAAAGAGGCCCAGTACTTC
V: TRBV4-2
size: NA
D: NA
J: TRBJ2-5

CDR3: CASSLMGPSDTQYF
DNA: TGTGCCAGCAGCTTAATGGGCCCCTCAGATACGCAGTATTTT
V: TRBV7-3
size: NA
D: NA
J: TRBJ2-3

CDR3: CASSLAGRAGDQETQYF
DNA: TGTGCCAGCAGCTTAGCGGGGCGAGCGGGGGACCAAGAGACCCAGTACTTC
V: TRBV7-2
size: NA
D: TRBD2
J: TRBJ2-5

CDR3: CASVTTLGSYNSPLHF
DNA: TGTGCCAGTGTGACCACTTTGGGCTCCTATAATTCACCCCTCCACTTT
V: TRBV7-9
size: NA
D: NA
J: TRBJ1-6

CDR3: CASSFGISSYNEQFF
DNA: TGTGCCAGCAGCTTCGGGATAAGCTCCTACAATGAGCAGTTCTTC
V: TRBV7-2
size: NA
D: NA
J: TRBJ2-1

CDR3: CASSWTGGASYEQYF
DNA: TGCGCCAGCAGCTGGACAGGGGGTGCCTCCTACGAGCAGTACTTC
V: TRBV5-1
size: many
D: TRBD1
J: TRBJ2-7

CDR3: CASSLAPDTSNQPQHF
DNA: TGCGCCAGCAGCTTGGCCCCGGACACTAGCAATCAGCCCCAGCATTTT
V: TRBV5-1
size: NA
D: NA
J: TRBJ1-5

CDR3: CSAFVTGDTQYF
DNA: TGCAGCGCTTTCGTGACAGGGGATACGCAGTATTTT
V: TRBV29-1
size: many
D: TRBD1
J: TRBJ2-3

CDR3: CASSQDNTGEETQYF
DNA: TGCGCCAGCAGCCAAGATAATACAGGGGAAGAGACCCAGTACTTC
V: TRBV4-3
size: few
D: TRBD1
J: TRBJ2-5

CDR3: CASSLTGRVDYNEQYF
DNA: TGCGCCAGCAGTTTAACCGGCCGGGTCGACTACAATGAGCAGTACTTC
V: TRBV6-5
size: NA
D: NA
J: TRBJ2-7

CDR3: CASSQSLAGSPDTQYF
DNA: TGTGCCAGCAGCCAATCCTTAGCGGGGTCGCCAGATACGCAGTATTTT
V: TRBV4-2
size: NA
D: TRBD2
J: TRBJ2-3

CDR3: CASSLQPTGYLTDTQYF
DNA: TGTGCCAGCAGTCTACAACCGACAGGCTACCTCACAGATACGCAGTATTTT
V: TRBV6-5
size: once
D: NA
J: TRBJ2-3

CDR3: CASSSGPTGGFYEKLFF
DNA: TGCGCCAGCAGCTCAGGGCCGACAGGGGGTTTTTATGAAAAACTGTTTTTT
V: TRBV5-1
size: NA
D: TRBD1
J: TRBJ1-4

CDR3: CASSLTGLEPQHF
DNA: TGTGCCAGCAGCCTGACGGGACTTGAGCCCCAGCATTTT
V: TRBV7-2
size: NA
D: NA
J: TRBJ1-5

CDR3: CSAVTGGYEQYF
DNA: TGCAGCGCTGTAACAGGGGGCTACGAGCAGTACTTC
V: TRBV29-1
size: many
D: TRBD1
J: TRBJ2-7

CDR3: CASRTRTSVQGTQYF
DNA: TGTGCCAGCAGAACCCGGACTAGCGTACAAGGGACCCAGTACTTC
V: TRBV6-2/TRBV6-3
size: NA
D: TRBD2
J: TRBJ2-5

CDR3: CASMGRRDRVYEQYF
DNA: TGTGCCAGCATGGGGCGCCGGGACAGAGTCTACGAGCAGTACTTC
V: TRBV7-2
size: few
D: TRBD1
J: TRBJ2-7

CDR3: CSARGRRDGYTF
DNA: TGCAGTGCGAGGGGCCGCCGGGATGGCTACACCTTC
V: TRBV20-1
size: few
D: NA
J: TRBJ1-2

CDR3: CSAHAAERGAFFSYNEQFF
DNA: TGCAGTGCCCACGCAGCAGAGCGGGGGGCTTTTTTCTCCTACAATGAGCAGTTCTTC
V: TRBV20-1
size: NA
D: TRBD2
J: TRBJ2-1

CDR3: CSVEDRRRQETQYF
DNA: TGCAGCGTTGAAGATCGCAGGCGCCAAGAGACCCAGTACTTC
V: TRBV29-1
size: NA
D: NA
J: TRBJ2-5

CDR3: CASSLGGDPYNEQFF
DNA: TGTGCCAGCAGCTTAGGTGGGGATCCCTACAATGAGCAGTTCTTC
V: TRBV7-6
size: NA
D: NA
J: TRBJ2-1

CDR3: CAIRRDLGADTQYF
DNA: TGTGCCATACGACGGGACTTGGGCGCAGATACGCAGTATTTT
V: TRBV7-9
size: NA
D: NA
J: TRBJ2-3

CDR3: CASLSTGALNTEAFF
DNA: TGTGCCAGCCTATCAACAGGGGCCTTGAACACTGAAGCTTTCTTT
V: TRBV6-6
size: NA
D: TRBD1
J: TRBJ1-1

CDR3: CASSQDIQTSGGPYNEQFF
DNA: TGCGCCAGCAGCCAAGACATTCAAACTAGCGGGGGCCCCTACAATGAGCAGTTCTTC
V: TRBV4-3
size: few
D: TRBD2
J: TRBJ2-1

CDR3: CASGLPKMRATYEQYF
DNA: TGTGCTAGTGGTTTGCCTAAGATGAGGGCAACCTACGAGCAGTACTTC
V: TRBV12-5
size: few
D: NA
J: TRBJ2-7

CDR3: CSVEDLFGLAGGYNEQFF
DNA: TGCAGCGTTGAAGATCTTTTTGGACTAGCGGGGGGATACAATGAGCAGTTCTTC
V: TRBV29-1
size: NA
D: TRBD2
J: TRBJ2-1

CDR3: CSAVQGSGTEAFF
DNA: TGCAGTGCTGTACAGGGTTCGGGCACTGAAGCTTTCTTT
V: TRBV20-1
size: NA
D: NA
J: TRBJ1-1

CDR3: CSVRTAITEAFF
DNA: TGCAGCGTCCGGACAGCCATCACTGAAGCTTTCTTT
V: TRBV29-1
size: many
D: NA
J: TRBJ1-1

CDR3: CAWSRMGTYGYGYTF
DNA: TGTGCCTGGAGTAGGATGGGGACCTACGGCTATGGCTACACCTTC
V: TRBV30
size: few
D: NA
J: TRBJ1-2

CDR3: CSVEWRGQDNEQYF
DNA: TGCAGCGTTGAATGGCGGGGGCAAGACAATGAGCAGTACTTC
V: TRBV29-1
size: NA
D: NA
J: TRBJ2-7

CDR3: CASSFLAGGAAETQYF
DNA: TGTGCCAGCAGCTTCCTAGCGGGGGGGGCCGCAGAGACCCAGTACTTC
V: TRBV7-9
size: NA
D: TRBD2
J: TRBJ2-5

CDR3: CASGLQGYEQYF
DNA: TGTGCCAGCGGGCTACAGGGATACGAGCAGTACTTC
V: TRBV6-5
size: NA
D: NA
J: TRBJ2-7

CDR3: CASSRLSLTSGGDTQYF
DNA: TGTGCCAGCAGCCGATTAAGTTTGACATCTGGGGGGGATACGCAGTATTTT
V: TRBV7-9
size: NA
D: NA
J: TRBJ2-3

CDR3: CASSFVGIRSNTGELFF
DNA: TGTGCCAGCAGCTTCGTCGGGATTCGGTCGAACACTGGGGAGCTGTTTTTC
V: TRBV11-2
size: few
D: NA
J: TRBJ2-2

CDR3: CSASTGSYEQYF
DNA: TGCAGCGCGTCGACAGGTTCCTACGAGCAGTACTTC
V: TRBV20-1
size: many
D: NA
J: TRBJ2-7

CDR3: CAISGTGGTSGNTIYF
DNA: TGTGCCATCAGCGGAACAGGGGGCACCTCTGGAAACACCATATATTTT
V: TRBV10-3
size: NA
D: TRBD1
J: TRBJ1-3

CDR3: CASSWGPSSYEQYF
DNA: TGTGCCAGCAGTTGGGGACCGAGCTCCTACGAGCAGTACTTC
V: TRBV12-3/TRBV12-4
size: few
D: NA
J: TRBJ2-7

CDR3: CATSRERAGTGDNEQFF
DNA: TGTGCCACCAGCAGAGAACGGGCCGGGACGGGGGATAATGAGCAGTTCTTC
V: TRBV15
size: few
D: NA
J: TRBJ2-1

CDR3: CASSLGAGGGNGYTF
DNA: TGTGCCAGCAGTTTAGGAGCAGGGGGCGGGAATGGCTACACCTTC
V: TRBV27
size: NA
D: TRBD1
J: TRBJ1-2

CDR3: CASKYSEQFF
DNA: TGTGCCAGCAAATACAGTGAGCAGTTCTTC
V: TRBV2
size: NA
D: NA
J: TRBJ2-1

CDR3: CASSLDGDRGNEQFF
DNA: TGTGCCAGCAGCTTAGACGGGGACAGGGGAAATGAGCAGTTCTTC
V: TRBV7-8
size: NA
D: TRBD1
J: TRBJ2-1